The clone carrying this T cell receptor (beta chain) was picked up many times. Its cognate antigen is unknown. The data were obtained in a study of T-cell reconstitution after alpha-beta-depleted transplantation in children. V dropped 1 base and J dropped 4; count of bases not matched to a gene: 10. The CDR3 sequence is 17 residues long. CDR1 is SGHAT and CDR2 is FQNNGV in the germline V gene. TCRbeta library preparation incorporated unique molecular identifiers. TCRdb re-called the PCR reads with MiXCR, one entry per CDR3 protein. The sample carries approximately 150,000 distinct CDR3 sequences, 8.5% to 10% recorded once. Study findings and constraints: Surviving recipient T cells and intrathymic progenitors accounted for some patients' high TCRbeta diversity at day 60. Reportedly, roughly two months post-transplant, alpha-beta T cells arose from several hundred expanded graft clones. From newly produced T cells came most of the T-cell counts and diversity one year after transplant.

V and J are TRBV11-2 and TRBJ2-3; 8 bases are shared with TRBD2. Sequenced here: PBMCs, mostly from graft donor cells, sampled 180 days after TCRalphabeta/CD19-depleted stem cell transplant. The clonotype was recovered from a female patient aged 2 to 10 who had a stem cell transplant for congenital amegakaryocytic thrombocytopenia, so the T cells may come from the graft donor. CDR3 nucleotide sequence: TGTGCCAGCAGCTTAGGGACTAGCCGCACTGGGGCAGATACGCAGTATTTT. It specifies CASSLGTSRTGADTQYF.